These T cell receptor beta chains were read from a single sample in a study of blood T cell repertoires in COVID-19. The data were produced by immunoSEQ multiplex PCR, yet TCRdb's version contains in-frame clones alone and is incomplete. This table holds almost 400,000 clones, 80% to 90% found once. The sample consisted of peripheral blood. These receptors were taken from a woman aged 60 to 75 with COVID-19, enrolled during active disease. Each CDR3 is given with its conserved first and last residue. The order of the fields is V gene, D gene, clone size, J gene, CDR3 DNA, CDR3 protein. A D gene is named only where the DNA matches it firmly. Clone size, where shown, is once, few, many, or a class for clones that have expanded.

TRBV3-1/TRBV3-2	NA	NA	TRBJ1-4	TGTGCCAGCAGCCAAGATCCTTTCTACAGGCAGACCGATATTGAGAATGAAAAACTGTTTTTT	CASSQDPFYRQTDIENEKLFF
TRBV7-9	NA	NA	TRBJ2-3	TGTGCCAGCAGCTGGCGGGCCATCGACACAGATACGCAGTATTTT	CASSWRAIDTDTQYF
TRBV9	NA	NA	TRBJ2-5	TGTGCCAGCAGCGTCGACGGGGAGACCCAGTACTTC	CASSVDGETQYF
TRBV11-2	NA	NA	TRBJ1-6	TGTGCCAGCAGCTCATCCGGGATATCCCTCCACTTT	CASSSSGISLHF
TRBV5-1	NA	NA	TRBJ2-5	TGCGCCAGCAGCATCCTCCAAGAGACCCAGTACTTC	CASSILQETQYF
TRBV18	NA	NA	TRBJ2-5	TGTGCCAGCTCACTAGACAGGAGGGAGACCCAGTACTTC	CASSLDRRETQYF
TRBV3-1/TRBV3-2	TRBD1	NA	TRBJ1-5	TGTGCCAGCAGCCCAACGGACAGGGGGACGAGCAATCAGCCCCAGCATTTT	CASSPTDRGTSNQPQHF
TRBV2	NA	few	TRBJ1-1	TGTGCCAGCAGTGAAGCAAAGGGGATGTACACTGAAGCTTTCTTT	CASSEAKGMYTEAFF
TRBV6-6	NA	NA	TRBJ1-6	TGTGCCAGCACCTCCCTGAGGTATAATTCACCCCTCCACTTT	CASTSLRYNSPLHF
TRBV30	TRBD1	NA	TRBJ2-4	TGTGCCTGGAGTGAGGGGACAGGGGCAGCCCACATTCAGTACTTC	CAWSEGTGAAHIQYF
TRBV6-2/TRBV6-3	NA	NA	TRBJ1-3	TGTGCCAGCAGTTCGCAGGGAACTGGAAACACCATATATTTT	CASSSQGTGNTIYF
TRBV7-2	NA	NA	TRBJ1-1	TGTGCCAGCAGCGCCGGGCCGGGGACTGAAGCTTTCTTT	CASSAGPGTEAFF
TRBV5-1	NA	NA	TRBJ1-1	TGCGCCAGCAGGACCCAGTCGGGGAACACTGAAGCTTTCTTT	CASRTQSGNTEAFF
TRBV5-1	TRBD1	NA	TRBJ1-3	TGCGCCAGCAGCGGGGGACAGACCAACTCTGGAAACACCATATATTTT	CASSGGQTNSGNTIYF
TRBV28	TRBD1	NA	TRBJ1-5	TGTGCCAGCAGATATACAGGGGGCGGTGGTCAGCCCCAGCATTTT	CASRYTGGGGQPQHF
TRBV7-9	TRBD1	NA	TRBJ2-1	TGTGCCAGCAGCTTAAGGACAGGGGGCTGGAATGAGCAGTTCTTC	CASSLRTGGWNEQFF
TRBV7-8	NA	NA	TRBJ2-2	TGTGCCAGCAGCTTAGACAGCCTTACCGGGGAGCTGTTTTTT	CASSLDSLTGELFF
TRBV7-9	TRBD2	NA	TRBJ2-5	TGTGCCAGCAGCTTAAAGGCTTCTAGCGGCCAAGAGACCCAGTACTTC	CASSLKASSGQETQYF
TRBV19	NA	NA	TRBJ1-6	TGTGCCAGTAGTGGGTCCGGGAATTCACCCCTCCACTTT	CASSGSGNSPLHF
TRBV28	NA	NA	TRBJ2-7	TGTGCCAGCAGTCCCCCGGACAGCTCCTACGAGCAGTACTTC	CASSPPDSSYEQYF
TRBV3-1/TRBV3-2	NA	NA	TRBJ2-1	TGTGCCAGCAGCCAAGGCGGGTTCTCCTACAATGAGCAGTTCTTC	CASSQGGFSYNEQFF
TRBV5-1	NA	NA	TRBJ2-2	TGCGCCAGCAGTCGAAACCTGGAGGGGGAGCTGTTTTTT	CASSRNLEGELFF
TRBV19	TRBD2	NA	TRBJ2-1	TGTGCCAGTAGACTGAGCGGGACCTCCTACAATGAGCAGTTCTTC	CASRLSGTSYNEQFF
TRBV6-6	NA	NA	TRBJ2-5	TGTGCCAGCAGTCCTATACCCCAAGAGACCCAGTACTTC	CASSPIPQETQYF
TRBV9	NA	NA	TRBJ2-5	TGTGCCAGCGGCAGGGTGGGGCAAGAGACCCAGTACTTC	CASGRVGQETQYF
TRBV7-9	TRBD1	NA	TRBJ1-6	TGTGCCAGCAGCCCAACATACGGGACAGCTAATTCACCCCTCCACTTT	CASSPTYGTANSPLHF
TRBV7-3	NA	once	TRBJ2-4	TGTGCCAGCAGCTCTCAACAGGAGCAGGTGAACTTC	CASSSQQEQVNF
TRBV18	NA	NA	TRBJ2-1	TGTGCCAGCTCTCTCCCCGGGACAAATGAGCAGTTCTTC	CASSLPGTNEQFF
TRBV19	NA	NA	TRBJ1-5	TGTGCCAGTAGTATTGCGGGGTTCTATAGCAATCAGCCCCAGCATTTT	CASSIAGFYSNQPQHF
TRBV5-1	TRBD1	NA	TRBJ1-2	TGCGCCAGCAGCGACCGGGACAGGGGGCGTTGGGGCTACACCTTC	CASSDRDRGRWGYTF
TRBV2	NA	NA	TRBJ1-2	TGTGCCAGCAGTGAAGGCCAGGGGAGAAGTGGCTACACCTTC	CASSEGQGRSGYTF
TRBV30	NA	NA	TRBJ1-6	TGTGCCTGGAAAGATGACTGGTATAATTCACCCCTCCACTTT	CAWKDDWYNSPLHF
TRBV9	NA	NA	TRBJ1-1	TGTGCCAGCAGCCCTAGCCCAGGGGCAGGAACTGAAGCTTTCTTT	CASSPSPGAGTEAFF
TRBV5-1	NA	NA	TRBJ1-1	TGCGCCAGCAGCGGCGGGAACACTGAAGCTTTCTTT	CASSGGNTEAFF
TRBV12-3/TRBV12-4	TRBD1	NA	TRBJ1-2	TGTGCCAGCAGTTTCCCCCGACAGGGTGGCTACACCTTC	CASSFPRQGGYTF
TRBV6-5	TRBD2	NA	TRBJ2-1	TGTGCCAGCAGGACCGGACTAGCGGGTTGGGAGCAGTTCTTC	CASRTGLAGWEQFF
TRBV6-5	NA	NA	TRBJ1-1	TGTGCCAGCAGTTCCCCCGCGATGAACACTGAAGCTTTCTTT	CASSSPAMNTEAFF
TRBV19	TRBD1	NA	TRBJ1-1	TGTGCCAGTAGTAGACAGGGGGCGGGTACTGAAGCTTTCTTT	CASSRQGAGTEAFF
TRBV10-3	NA	NA	TRBJ2-7	TGTGCCTCCCAGGGCACGTTAGACTACGAGCAGTACTTC	CASQGTLDYEQYF
TRBV2	TRBD1	NA	TRBJ2-7	TGTGCCAGCAGGGCGACAGGGGCCATCTACGAGCAGTACTTC	CASRATGAIYEQYF
TRBV7-2	TRBD1	NA	TRBJ1-5	TGTGCCAGCAGCGTTCGGACAGGGGGCGATCAGCCCCAGCATTTT	CASSVRTGGDQPQHF
TRBV4-2	TRBD2	NA	TRBJ2-2	TGTGCCAGCAGCCAAGCTCAGCTAGCGGGGGGTAACACCGGGGAGCTGTTTTTT	CASSQAQLAGGNTGELFF
TRBV19	NA	few	TRBJ1-1	TGTGCCAGTAGTATCCGAGGAGGGGCCAACACTGAAGCTTTCTTT	CASSIRGGANTEAFF
TRBV7-8	NA	NA	TRBJ1-3	TGTGCCAGCAGCGTCCGGTTGTCTGGAAACACCATATATTTT	CASSVRLSGNTIYF
TRBV7-2	NA	NA	TRBJ2-5	TGTGCCAGCCAAAGGAGGGGGGGCAGGGAGACCCAGTACTTC	CASQRRGGRETQYF
TRBV28	TRBD1	once	TRBJ1-4	TGTGCCAGCAGTTTATTCGCCCGACAGGGTTCTAATGAAAAACTGTTTTTT	CASSLFARQGSNEKLFF
TRBV7-8	TRBD2	NA	TRBJ2-1	TGTGCCAGCAGCTTAGGGCGGGGGGGCGCCTACAATGAGCAGTTCTTC	CASSLGRGGAYNEQFF
TRBV28	NA	NA	TRBJ1-2	TGTGCCAGCAGGACTTCTATCCGCGGGGGGGATGGCTACACCTTC	CASRTSIRGGDGYTF
TRBV9	TRBD1	NA	TRBJ1-1	TGTGCCAGCAGCTTCAGACCACAGGGGAGAGGTACTGAAGCTTTCTTT	CASSFRPQGRGTEAFF
TRBV19	NA	NA	TRBJ1-2	TGTGCCAGTAGTCGAGCTAACTATGGCTACACCTTC	CASSRANYGYTF
TRBV2	NA	NA	TRBJ1-2	TGTGCCAGCAGTGGTGGGCAGGACTATGGCTACACCTTC	CASSGGQDYGYTF
TRBV6-5	TRBD1	NA	TRBJ1-1	TGTGCCAGCAGTTACAACAGGGGTGGGGACACTGAAGCTTTCTTT	CASSYNRGGDTEAFF
TRBV20-1	NA	NA	TRBJ2-3	TGCAGTGCTAGTGCCGGGGGTTCAACAGATACGCAGTATTTT	CSASAGGSTDTQYF
TRBV19	NA	few	TRBJ1-5	TGTGCCAGTAGTATAGGAGGGTCTATAGGACAGCCCCAGCATTTT	CASSIGGSIGQPQHF
TRBV27	TRBD2	NA	TRBJ2-1	TGTGCCAGCAGTTCGGGACTAGCGGTCTACAATGAGCAGTTCTTC	CASSSGLAVYNEQFF
TRBV19	NA	NA	TRBJ1-1	TGTGCCAGTAGCCGTAAACCGGACCTCAGGGGTAAGAACACTGAAGCTTTCTTT	CASSRKPDLRGKNTEAFF
TRBV20-1	NA	NA	TRBJ1-5	TGCAGTGCTAGTCAGGGAAGGGGGAATCAGCCCCAGCATTTT	CSASQGRGNQPQHF
TRBV5-1	TRBD1	once	TRBJ1-5	TGCGCCAGCAGCCTCGGACAGGGATACGACCAGCCCCAGCATTTT	CASSLGQGYDQPQHF
TRBV11-2	NA	NA	TRBJ1-1	TGTGCCAGCAGCCATCGACAGAAGAACACTGAAGCTTTCTTT	CASSHRQKNTEAFF